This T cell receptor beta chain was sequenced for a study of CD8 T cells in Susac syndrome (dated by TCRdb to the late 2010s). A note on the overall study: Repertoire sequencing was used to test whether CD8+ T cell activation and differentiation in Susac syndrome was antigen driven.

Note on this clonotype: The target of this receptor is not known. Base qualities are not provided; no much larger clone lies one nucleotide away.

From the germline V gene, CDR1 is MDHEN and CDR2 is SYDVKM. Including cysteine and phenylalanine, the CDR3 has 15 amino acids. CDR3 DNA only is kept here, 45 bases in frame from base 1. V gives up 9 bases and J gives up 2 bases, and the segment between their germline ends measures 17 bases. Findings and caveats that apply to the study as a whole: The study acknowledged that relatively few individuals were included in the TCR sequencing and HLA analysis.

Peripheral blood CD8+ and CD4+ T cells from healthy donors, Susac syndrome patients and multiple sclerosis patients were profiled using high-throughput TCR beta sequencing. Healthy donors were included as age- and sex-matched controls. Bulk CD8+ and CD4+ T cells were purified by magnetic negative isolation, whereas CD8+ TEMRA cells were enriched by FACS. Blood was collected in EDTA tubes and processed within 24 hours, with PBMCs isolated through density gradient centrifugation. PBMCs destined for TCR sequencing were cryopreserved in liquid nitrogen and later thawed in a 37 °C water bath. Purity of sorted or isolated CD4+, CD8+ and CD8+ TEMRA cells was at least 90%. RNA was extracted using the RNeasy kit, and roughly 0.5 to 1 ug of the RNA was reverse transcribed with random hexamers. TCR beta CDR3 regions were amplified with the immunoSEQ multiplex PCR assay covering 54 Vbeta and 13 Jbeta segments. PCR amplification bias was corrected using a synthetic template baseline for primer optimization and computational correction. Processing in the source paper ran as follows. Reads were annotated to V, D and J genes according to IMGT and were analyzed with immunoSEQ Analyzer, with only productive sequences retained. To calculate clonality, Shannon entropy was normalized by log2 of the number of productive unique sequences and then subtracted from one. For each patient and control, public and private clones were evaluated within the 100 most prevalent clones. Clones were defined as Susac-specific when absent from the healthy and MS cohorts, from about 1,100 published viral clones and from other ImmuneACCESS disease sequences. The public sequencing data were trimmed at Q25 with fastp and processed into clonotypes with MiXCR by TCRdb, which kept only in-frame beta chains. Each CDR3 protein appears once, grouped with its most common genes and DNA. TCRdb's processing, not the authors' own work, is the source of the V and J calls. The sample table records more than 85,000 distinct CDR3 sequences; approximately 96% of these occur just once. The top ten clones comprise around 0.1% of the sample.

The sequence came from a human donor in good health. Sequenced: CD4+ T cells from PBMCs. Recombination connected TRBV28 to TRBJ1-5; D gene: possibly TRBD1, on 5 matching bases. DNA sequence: TGTGCCAGTTATACAGGCCCTGCGGGCAATCAGCCCCAGCATTTT. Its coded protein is CASYTGPAGNQPQHF.